A selection of T cell receptor beta chains follows, all from one sample in a study of cytomegalovirus exposure and HLA in healthy donors. Here immunoSEQ multiplex PCR was the method, and the copy in TCRdb shows in-frame clones only, minus some. This table has approximately 100,000 clones, over 70% appearing once. The specimen sequenced was PBMCs. These receptors were obtained from a boy aged 5-17 years in good health and CMV-seronegative. Each CDR3 is given with its conserved first and last residue. Each record gives: V gene, J gene, D gene, clone size, CDR3 DNA, CDR3 protein. A D gene is named only where the DNA matches it firmly. The size field is filled for only some rows; it gives once, few, many or a size class.

v_gene: TRBV9; j_gene: TRBJ2-4; d_gene: .; abundance: once; CDR3nt: TGTGCCAGCAGCGGTAGCGGTCTAGCCAAAAACATTCAGTACTTC; CDR3aa: CASSGSGLAKNIQYF
v_gene: TRBV27; j_gene: TRBJ2-1; d_gene: .; abundance: .; CDR3nt: TGTGCCAGCAGTTCAAGCCCAGGGGTCCCCTACAATGAGCAGTTCTTC; CDR3aa: CASSSSPGVPYNEQFF
v_gene: TRBV19; j_gene: TRBJ1-5; d_gene: .; abundance: .; CDR3nt: TGTGCCAGTAGGAGGGTGAGGGGGAGCAATCAGCCCCAGCATTTT; CDR3aa: CASRRVRGSNQPQHF
v_gene: TRBV6-5; j_gene: TRBJ2-5; d_gene: TRBD2; abundance: .; CDR3nt: TGTGCCAGCAGTTATGGGAGGGTGGGAGAGACCCAGTACTTC; CDR3aa: CASSYGRVGETQYF
v_gene: TRBV5-6; j_gene: TRBJ1-1; d_gene: .; abundance: few; CDR3nt: TGTGCCAGCACACTATTGAACACTGAAGCTTTCTTT; CDR3aa: CASTLLNTEAFF
v_gene: TRBV27; j_gene: TRBJ1-3; d_gene: TRBD1; abundance: .; CDR3nt: TGTGCCAGCAGTCTACAGGGGACAGTTGGAAACACCATATATTTT; CDR3aa: CASSLQGTVGNTIYF
v_gene: TRBV7-9; j_gene: TRBJ1-1; d_gene: .; abundance: .; CDR3nt: TGTGCCAGCAGCTTAGATCCAGGCCGGGGGACTGAAGCTTTCTTT; CDR3aa: CASSLDPGRGTEAFF
v_gene: TRBV27; j_gene: TRBJ1-5; d_gene: .; abundance: .; CDR3nt: TGTGCCAGCAGTGACCTCAGGGGAAGGCAGCCCCAGCATTTT; CDR3aa: CASSDLRGRQPQHF
v_gene: TRBV18; j_gene: TRBJ2-1; d_gene: .; abundance: few; CDR3nt: TGTGCCAGCTCCTCGGGGTTTCAGAGCTCCTACAATGAGCAGTTCTTC; CDR3aa: CASSSGFQSSYNEQFF
v_gene: TRBV4-3; j_gene: TRBJ1-5; d_gene: TRBD1; abundance: few; CDR3nt: TGCGCCAGCAGCCAAGGGACAGGGAGCAATCAGCCCCAGCATTTT; CDR3aa: CASSQGTGSNQPQHF
v_gene: TRBV7-9; j_gene: TRBJ1-2; d_gene: TRBD1; abundance: once; CDR3nt: TGTGCCAGCAGCTCGGGACAGGGTTATGGCTACACCTTC; CDR3aa: CASSSGQGYGYTF
v_gene: TRBV7-2; j_gene: TRBJ2-2; d_gene: TRBD2; abundance: .; CDR3nt: TGTGCCAGCAGGGAGAGCGGGGGGAGGGTCGCCGGGGAGCTGTTTTTT; CDR3aa: CASRESGGRVAGELFF
v_gene: TRBV28; j_gene: TRBJ1-2; d_gene: .; abundance: .; CDR3nt: TGTGCCAGCAGTTCCCCGGGGAGGAGCTATGGCTACACCTTC; CDR3aa: CASSSPGRSYGYTF
v_gene: TRBV5-6; j_gene: TRBJ1-1; d_gene: .; abundance: .; CDR3nt: TGTGCCAGCAGCGGAGTACGGATAATGAACACTGAAGCTTTCTTT; CDR3aa: CASSGVRIMNTEAFF
v_gene: TRBV7-6; j_gene: TRBJ1-4; d_gene: TRBD1; abundance: .; CDR3nt: TGTGCCAGCAGCTTAGGAATCGATGACAGGGCCGGCGAAAAACTGTTTTTT; CDR3aa: CASSLGIDDRAGEKLFF
v_gene: TRBV7-9; j_gene: TRBJ1-2; d_gene: .; abundance: .; CDR3nt: TGTGCCAGCAGCCCTTTGGGGAGCTATGGCTACACCTTC; CDR3aa: CASSPLGSYGYTF
v_gene: TRBV9; j_gene: TRBJ2-7; d_gene: .; abundance: .; CDR3nt: TGTGCCAGCAGCGTAGGGGCTGGGAGAAACGAGCAGTACTTC; CDR3aa: CASSVGAGRNEQYF
v_gene: TRBV6-6; j_gene: TRBJ2-5; d_gene: .; abundance: .; CDR3nt: TGTGCCAGCAGGGCAGGGTTGGAGACCCAGTACTTC; CDR3aa: CASRAGLETQYF
v_gene: TRBV5-6; j_gene: TRBJ2-7; d_gene: .; abundance: .; CDR3nt: TGTGCCAGCAGCTCCGTTAGCGGCGAGCAGTACTTC; CDR3aa: CASSSVSGEQYF
v_gene: TRBV9; j_gene: TRBJ1-2; d_gene: TRBD1; abundance: .; CDR3nt: TGTGCCAGCAGCGTAGGAGATGACAGGGGGCGTGATGGCTACACCTTC; CDR3aa: CASSVGDDRGRDGYTF
v_gene: TRBV5-1; j_gene: TRBJ2-1; d_gene: .; abundance: .; CDR3nt: TGCGCCAGCAGCTTCGCCGCTAGCTCCTACAATGAGCAGTTCTTC; CDR3aa: CASSFAASSYNEQFF
v_gene: TRBV10-3; j_gene: TRBJ2-7; d_gene: TRBD2; abundance: .; CDR3nt: TGTGCCATCAGGAGACCCGGGACTAGCGGGAGCTACGAGCAGTACTTC; CDR3aa: CAIRRPGTSGSYEQYF
v_gene: TRBV19; j_gene: TRBJ1-1; d_gene: TRBD1; abundance: .; CDR3nt: TGTGCCAGTAGTAAACCGGGACAGGGAAACACTGAAGCTTTCTTT; CDR3aa: CASSKPGQGNTEAFF
v_gene: TRBV6-1; j_gene: TRBJ1-2; d_gene: TRBD1; abundance: once; CDR3nt: TGTGCCAGCAGTGTCCCGGGACAGAACTATGGCTACACCTTC; CDR3aa: CASSVPGQNYGYTF
v_gene: TRBV6-1; j_gene: TRBJ2-7; d_gene: TRBD1; abundance: .; CDR3nt: TGTGCCAGCAGTGAGGACAGGAGGAGCGGCGAGCAGTACTTC; CDR3aa: CASSEDRRSGEQYF
v_gene: TRBV10-3; j_gene: TRBJ2-1; d_gene: TRBD2; abundance: .; CDR3nt: TGTGCCATCAGTGCAACACGGGAGGGGGGCAATGAGCAGTTCTTC; CDR3aa: CAISATREGGNEQFF
v_gene: TRBV30; j_gene: TRBJ2-7; d_gene: .; abundance: .; CDR3nt: TGTGCCTGGAGCGTCACGGCCTACGAGCAGTACTTC; CDR3aa: CAWSVTAYEQYF
v_gene: TRBV2; j_gene: TRBJ2-7; d_gene: TRBD2; abundance: .; CDR3nt: TGTGCCAGCAGTATAGCGGGAGGGTCCTACGAGCAGTACTTC; CDR3aa: CASSIAGGSYEQYF
v_gene: TRBV5-8; j_gene: TRBJ1-4; d_gene: .; abundance: few; CDR3nt: TGTGCCAGCAGTAAACTTATTGAAAAACTGTTTTTT; CDR3aa: CASSKLIEKLFF
v_gene: TRBV6-5; j_gene: TRBJ2-7; d_gene: .; abundance: .; CDR3nt: TGTGCCAGCAGTTACTCCAGGGGCTCCTCCTACGAGCAGTACTTC; CDR3aa: CASSYSRGSSYEQYF
v_gene: TRBV2; j_gene: TRBJ2-5; d_gene: .; abundance: .; CDR3nt: TGTGCCAGCAGGGACAACCAAGAGACCCAGTACTTC; CDR3aa: CASRDNQETQYF
v_gene: TRBV6-5; j_gene: TRBJ2-3; d_gene: TRBD2; abundance: few; CDR3nt: TGTGCCAGCAGTTACGTAGCGGGAGAAACAGATACGCAGTATTTT; CDR3aa: CASSYVAGETDTQYF
v_gene: TRBV13; j_gene: TRBJ2-7; d_gene: TRBD1; abundance: .; CDR3nt: TGTGCCAGCACGGAAGGCGGGACAGGGGGCTTTCACGAGCAGTACTTC; CDR3aa: CASTEGGTGGFHEQYF
v_gene: TRBV5-1; j_gene: TRBJ2-7; d_gene: .; abundance: .; CDR3nt: TGCGCCAGCAGCCCCGACAGCTACGAGCAGTACTTC; CDR3aa: CASSPDSYEQYF
v_gene: TRBV6-6; j_gene: TRBJ2-7; d_gene: TRBD2; abundance: .; CDR3nt: TGTGCCAGCAGGCCAGCGGGGGGGAGTGAGCAGTACTTC; CDR3aa: CASRPAGGSEQYF
v_gene: TRBV4-3; j_gene: TRBJ1-1; d_gene: .; abundance: .; CDR3nt: TGCGCCAGCAGCCAGGCCAGATACACTGAAGCTTTCTTT; CDR3aa: CASSQARYTEAFF
v_gene: TRBV30; j_gene: TRBJ1-5; d_gene: .; abundance: .; CDR3nt: TGTGCCTGGAGCCGTGGGCAGGGACTAAGTCAGCCCCAGCATTTT; CDR3aa: CAWSRGQGLSQPQHF
v_gene: TRBV13; j_gene: TRBJ1-1; d_gene: .; abundance: few; CDR3nt: TGTGCCAGCAGCCCAGCTAGGTCTACCACTGAAGCTTTCTTT; CDR3aa: CASSPARSTTEAFF
v_gene: TRBV29-1; j_gene: TRBJ2-7; d_gene: TRBD2; abundance: .; CDR3nt: TGCAGCGTTGCCGCTAGCGGGGAGGGCGAGCAGTACTTC; CDR3aa: CSVAASGEGEQYF
v_gene: TRBV28; j_gene: TRBJ2-1; d_gene: TRBD2; abundance: .; CDR3nt: TGTGCCAGCAGTTTATGGCAGACTAGCGGGTCCTACAATGAGCAGTTCTTC; CDR3aa: CASSLWQTSGSYNEQFF
v_gene: TRBV28; j_gene: TRBJ2-3; d_gene: TRBD2; abundance: .; CDR3nt: TGTGCCAGCAGTTCGCGACTAGCCACAGATACGCAGTATTTT; CDR3aa: CASSSRLATDTQYF
v_gene: TRBV28; j_gene: TRBJ1-2; d_gene: .; abundance: few; CDR3nt: TGTGCCAGCAGTTTACCCACTCGGGCGGGTGTCGATGGCTACACCTTC; CDR3aa: CASSLPTRAGVDGYTF
v_gene: TRBV30; j_gene: TRBJ1-1; d_gene: .; abundance: .; CDR3nt: TGTGCCTTACCCGGGACACACTCTGAAGCTTTCTTT; CDR3aa: CALPGTHSEAFF
v_gene: TRBV7-7; j_gene: TRBJ2-7; d_gene: TRBD1; abundance: few; CDR3nt: TGTGCCAGCAGCGTAGACAGGGGCTACGAGCAGTACTTC; CDR3aa: CASSVDRGYEQYF
v_gene: TRBV5-4; j_gene: TRBJ2-7; d_gene: .; abundance: .; CDR3nt: TGTGCCAGCAGCCTCGAAGTAGCGGCCTCCTACGAGCAGTACTTC; CDR3aa: CASSLEVAASYEQYF
v_gene: TRBV29-1; j_gene: TRBJ2-1; d_gene: TRBD2; abundance: .; CDR3nt: TGCAGCGTTGAAAAGCGGGAGGGACCCAATGAGCAGTTCTTC; CDR3aa: CSVEKREGPNEQFF
v_gene: TRBV6-4; j_gene: TRBJ2-1; d_gene: .; abundance: .; CDR3nt: TGTGCCAGCTCCCCGGAGCGCGCTTCCTACAATGAGCAGTTCTTC; CDR3aa: CASSPERASYNEQFF
v_gene: TRBV30; j_gene: TRBJ1-4; d_gene: .; abundance: .; CDR3nt: TGTGCCTGGAATGCTGGCGGGGTTGAAAAACTGTTTTTT; CDR3aa: CAWNAGGVEKLFF
v_gene: TRBV7-9; j_gene: TRBJ1-5; d_gene: .; abundance: .; CDR3nt: TGTGCCAGCAGCTTAGCAACCCAGGGACTGCCCCAGCATTTT; CDR3aa: CASSLATQGLPQHF
v_gene: TRBV4-1; j_gene: TRBJ2-1; d_gene: .; abundance: .; CDR3nt: TGCGCCAGCAGCCGTCCAGGGTCATCGGACAATGAGCAGTTCTTC; CDR3aa: CASSRPGSSDNEQFF
v_gene: TRBV29-1; j_gene: TRBJ1-1; d_gene: .; abundance: .; CDR3nt: TGCAGCGTTGAAACTCGCATGAACACTGAAGCTTTCTTT; CDR3aa: CSVETRMNTEAFF
v_gene: TRBV30; j_gene: TRBJ1-3; d_gene: .; abundance: .; CDR3nt: TGTGCGGCCTCCAGTGGAAACACCATATATTTT; CDR3aa: CAASSGNTIYF
v_gene: TRBV30; j_gene: TRBJ1-2; d_gene: .; abundance: .; CDR3nt: TGTGCCTGGAGTGGAGGGCGAGGCTACACCTTC; CDR3aa: CAWSGGRGYTF